These 2 T cell receptor beta chains came from one sample sequenced in a study of T-cell memory formation after mild COVID-19. MiXCR was run by TCRdb on the 5' RACE reads, yielding one entry per CDR3 protein. The sample shows approximately 240,000 distinct CDR3 sequences, around 15% of them seen only once. The material sequenced was PBMCs or a T cell subset sorted from them (not recorded which). Receptor source: a man aged 18-30 years who had mild COVID-19 (a few samples of this study predate the infection). Cell type and time point are not known.

The genes are TRBV13 and TRBJ1-1, with D unclear. Trimming removed 4 bases from V and 0 bases from J, with 9 bases in between. There are 14 residues in the CDR3. Per germline, CDR1 PRHDT and CDR2 FYEKMQ (reference sequence). The CDR3 bases are TGTGCCAGCAGCTCTGGACGTCTGAACACTGAAGCTTTCTTT. Amino acid sequence: CASSSGRLNTEAFF.

At least ten counts were recorded for this clonotype. This CDR3 reads CASSVPSGGRHNEQFF. Here the CDR3 DNA reads TGTGCCAGCAGCGTACCTAGCGGGGGGCGACACAATGAGCAGTTCTTC. This chain connects TRBV7-9 to TRBJ2-1; 11 bases match TRBD2. Per germline, CDR1 SEHNR and CDR2 FQNEAQ (reference sequence). Trimming cost V 5 bases and J 5 bases; bases outside gene matches: 8. There are 16 residues in the CDR3. The entire variable domain, with the rest obtained from reference TRBV7-9 and TRBJ2-1, is as follows: DTGVSQNPRHKITKRGQNVTFRCDPISEHNRLYWYRQTLGQGPEFLTYFQNEAQLEKSRLLSDRFSAERPKGSFSTLEIQRTEQGDSAMYLCASSVPSGGRHNEQFFGPGTRLTVL.